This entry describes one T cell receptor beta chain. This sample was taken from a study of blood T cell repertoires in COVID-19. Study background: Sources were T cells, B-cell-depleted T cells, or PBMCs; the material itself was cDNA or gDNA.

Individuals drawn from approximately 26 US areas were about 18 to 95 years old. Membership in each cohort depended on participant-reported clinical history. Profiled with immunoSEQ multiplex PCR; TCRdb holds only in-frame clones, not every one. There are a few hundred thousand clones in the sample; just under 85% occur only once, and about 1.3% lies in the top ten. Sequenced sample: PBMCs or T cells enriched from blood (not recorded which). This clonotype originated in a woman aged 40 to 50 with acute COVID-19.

The CDR3 region is CASSSTGTGTQYF. As DNA, the CDR3 is TGCGCCAGCAGTTCGACAGGCACGGGGACGCAGTATTTT. The chain is built from TRBV5-1 and TRBJ2-3; TRBD1 might be the D (6 bases). Germline V gene lookup returns CDR1 SGHRS and CDR2 YFSETQ. This CDR3 comprises 13 residues. Trimming removed 5 bases from V and 9 bases from J, with 16 bases in between.